The T cell receptor beta chain described here comes from a study of identical twins. This clonotype was picked up many times. Per germline, CDR1 LGHDT and CDR2 YNNKEL (reference sequence). The CDR3 has 12 amino acids. The V gene lost 1 base and the J gene lost 6 bases, with 5 bases spanning the gap. TCRdb re-analysed the 5' RACE reads in MiXCR, keeping a single row per CDR3 protein. The sample includes hundreds of thousands of distinct CDR3 sequences, around 7.4% of them seen just once. This sample also belongs to another study, concerning yellow fever vaccine responses in identical twins.

The rearrangement links TRBV3-1 to TRBJ2-3; unclear D gene. This TCR was sampled from a woman between 18 and 30 years old in good health. Sequencing was performed on PBMCs. This CDR3 is CASSQGIDTQYF. In DNA, the CDR3 is TGTGCCAGCAGCCAAGGGATCGATACGCAGTATTTT.